This T cell receptor beta chain is from a study of identifying expanded T cells in peripheral blood (dated by TCRdb to between 2018 and 2021). At the level of the whole study: Technical replicates were generated by sequencing separate aliquots of the same genomic DNA pool, and four replicates were compared pairwise.

V is pruned by 1 base and J by 7 bases, leaving 4 bases of the junction without a gene match. Reading from cysteine to phenylalanine, the CDR3 counts 14 amino acids. Only CDR3 DNA is held: 42 bases, read in frame from base 1. The germline V gene provides CDR1 SNHLY and CDR2 FYNNEI. Here is what the overall study found, with its caveats: The authors expected that biological variance in healthy repertoires might rise further over much longer intervals, such as months to years. Variance in clone template counts between approximately two-week samples significantly increased with total template count across all healthy donors. The beta-binomial model significantly reduced the number of clones called differentially abundant and the false-positive rate across all healthy-donor time intervals. The binomial model flagged approximately 1.3 differentially abundant clones between technical replicates but 15 to 17 over around two weeks and 19 to 20 over four weeks.

On this clone itself: Its antigen is currently not known. Base qualities are not recorded, but no much larger clone differs from it by a single base.

During the collection period, no immune events, such as infections, were documented for the healthy donors. To calibrate time-dependent variance in a beta-binomial model of T-cell clone differential abundance, blood repertoires from healthy donors were used as a training cohort. The training cohort included around 10 healthy donors, of whom 3 were female and 7 were male. An age range of roughly 29 to 65 years, with an average of around 44 years, was recorded for the donors. Whole blood was collected from each healthy donor at three time points spaced around 2 weeks apart and obtained from a commercial supplier. For immunosequencing, genomic DNA was extracted from unsorted whole blood. TCRbeta CDR3 regions were profiled with the immunoSEQ Assay using bias-controlled multiplex PCR amplification of genomic DNA. The authors' pipeline ran thus. To quantify the absolute abundance of each unique TCRbeta CDR3 region, the sequences were collapsed and filtered. Differential abundance was assessed using a binomial (Fisher-equivalent) model and a beta-binomial model in which time-dependent variance fitted from healthy donors was added. Any clone with fewer than 5 combined templates was excluded, and a clone was called differentially abundant if its Benjamini-Hochberg FDR was below 0.01. Using the form v = (b*log(k)+a)^2, the beta-binomial variance was modeled as a function of the total template count across the two samples. TCRdb carries this immuneACCESS record with in-frame sequences only. Its versions omit some clonotypes, under half of them owing to an unresolved V gene in the studies checked, with the rest unexplained. The V and J calls and the clone size are those of that table, but D and trimming were determined from the DNA. This sample holds about 110,000 clones; 88% were observed only once. Together, the top ten hold about 8.6% of the sample.

The sequence came from a person between 18 and 75 years old in good health. The chain employs TRBV2 and TRBJ1-3, with 7 bases matching TRBD1. The sequenced sample consisted of blood. The DNA sequence follows: TGTGCCAGCAGTGAAGGGACAGGAAGGAACACCATATATTTT. Its protein product is CASSEGTGRNTIYF.